This TCR beta chain was captured by sequencing in a study of vaccination and CD4 T cells after COVID-19 (dated by TCRdb to the early 2020s). With respect to the entire study: Every convalescent patient had a positive nasal swab PCR test for SARS-CoV-2, with mild disease in roughly nine patients and severe disease in one. The convalescent cohort comprised six males and four females, including two Hispanic individuals, seven Caucasians, two Asians and one multiracial person. Participants received two doses of either the Pfizer-BioNTech BNT162b2 vaccine (n=8) or the Moderna mRNA-1273 vaccine (n=2). Post-COVID blood samples were collected from convalescent patients a median of approximately 100 days after diagnosis, with a range of about 35 to 170 days. The time from the second vaccine dose to post-vaccine blood sampling had a median of roughly 70 days and ranged from roughly 12 to 250 days. Culture stimuli were overlapping spike peptide pools from SARS-CoV-2 and from the common cold coronaviruses HCoV-NL63, HCoV-OC43 and HCoV-229E. As controls, cultures received a CEFX viral epitope pool (the positive control), an HIV-1 Nef peptide pool (the negative control), or no peptide at all. In around ten COVID-19 convalescent patients and 4 infection-naive healthy vaccine recipients, the spike-specific CD4+ TCR repertoire before mRNA vaccination was compared with the repertoire after mRNA vaccination. The research as a whole found: An increase in the median number of SARS-CoV-2-reactive clonotypes from 20 to 25 after infection to roughly 38 after vaccination was observed, but the change was not found to be significant. Among convalescent patients, a median about 87% of the SARS-CoV-2-reactive clones seen after vaccination appeared only after vaccination, which suggests priming specific to the vaccine. Of the vaccine-specific clones in convalescent patients, 304 of 307, or nearly all, reacted only to SARS-CoV-2 spike and did not cross-react with common cold coronaviruses. The number of convalescent patients in the study was relatively small, and the study did not examine early timepoints following natural infection.

Library method: PCR. DNA from cultured CD4+ T cells was subjected to TCR sequencing with the Oncomine TCR Beta short-read assay at the Johns Hopkins FTIC core. Genomic DNA was extracted from the cultured CD4+ T cells with the QIAamp micro DNA kit. Oncomine TCR Beta libraries made from cultured CD4+ T cells were pooled using unique dual indexes and sequenced on an Illumina iSeq 100. The original methods were these. Non-productive sequences were removed, and CDR3s that did not start with C, did not end with F or W, or were shorter than 7 amino acids were discarded. Antigen-specific clonotypes were identified with the MANAFEST web application by comparing peptide-stimulated wells with reference and other culture wells. For a clone to be called positive, the clone needed an FDR below 0.05, an odds ratio above 5, and a productive frequency above 0.1% in at least two of three replicate wells. Clonotypes that were significantly expanded in both SARS-CoV-2 spike wells and at least one common cold coronavirus spike condition were defined as cross-reactive. Levenshtein distances (stringdist) and unrooted phylogenetic trees (ape) in R version 3.6.1 were used to assess CDR3 homology. TCRdb took the public reads, trimmed them with fastp at Q25, ran MiXCR for clone calling and kept in-frame beta chains. Rows merge per CDR3 protein into single entries with the most common DNA and genes. TCRdb's processing, not the study's, gives the V and J calls here. The sample data list 17,000 or so distinct CDR3 sequences, and 45% to 55% of these were observed just once. The ten top clones hold approximately 9% of the sample.

The V and J ends are trimmed by 5 bases and 2 bases, leaving 16 bases between them. The CDR3 sequence holds 14 residues, the cysteine and phenylalanine included. The read is trimmed to its CDR3 DNA, 42 bases read in frame from base 1. CDR1 DFQATT and CDR2 SNEGSKA were looked up in the germline V gene (reference sequence). This specimen's treatment or condition label, per the study, means: roughly 10-day PBMC culture with coronavirus spike peptide pools or control peptides (ViraFEST assay). The ViraFEST assay, used in the study, expanded antigen-specific T cells with peptide pools and then identified the expanded clonotypes through TCR sequencing. The convalescent patients' positive SARS-CoV-2 PCR tests were from March to December 2020, which was before the Alpha, Beta and Delta variants emerged in the United States. Approximately 2.1 million PBMCs per well were cultured in IMDM with approximately 5.5% human AB serum and approximately 9.8 IU/ml IL-2, plus 10 ug/ml peptide pools. Half of the culture medium was replaced with fresh IL-2-containing medium on days 3 and 7. CD4+ T cells were isolated after around 11 days of culture through negative selection using the EasySep CD4+ T cell isolation kit. Ficoll-Paque Plus gradient centrifugation was used to isolate PBMCs from whole blood, and the isolated PBMCs were then either used fresh or cryopreserved at -140C. In general, triplicate wells were set up for every culture condition.

As regards this clonotype: Its recognized antigen is unknown. No much larger clone exists at a distance of one base, and base qualities are not known.

Source material: CD4+ T cells from blood, cultured in vitro. The source is a human donor who had recovered from COVID-19. Recombination joined TRBV20-1 with TRBJ2-7; the D gene assignment is perhaps TRBD1 or TRBD2, with each matching 6 bases. CDR3 region: CSAAPGDTTYEQYF. The DNA reads TGCAGTGCTGCCCCGGGGGACACTACCTACGAGCAGTACTTC.